The 27 T cell receptor beta chains presented below share a single source sample, sequenced in a study of a mutant IDH1 vaccine in newly diagnosed glioma. Assay: immunoSEQ multiplex PCR; the TCRdb copy retains only in-frame clones and omits some. Seen here are tens of thousands of clones, roughly 84% observed once, and the top ten hold about 2.2%. Time point: week 11, during vaccination. Vaccinated patients received 300 ug of mutant IDH1 20-mer peptide per dose, with topical imiquimod. Which antigens these TCRs recognize remains unknown. This sample comprised PBMCs, obtained from a glioma patient whose treatment included an IDH1 peptide vaccine. Source of these receptors: a man aged 35-49 years with glioma.

The rearrangement uses TRBV7-9 and TRBJ2-5, with D uncertain. Germline CDR1 reads SEHNR; CDR2 reads FQNEAQ (reference sequence). V was shortened by 4 bases and J by 5 bases, with 20 bases between the two germline ends. This CDR3 contains 16 residues. The CDR3, as DNA: TGTGCCAGCAGCTCTCGGCGGCTAGTAGACGAGGAGACCCAGTACTTC. Its protein product is CASSSRRLVDEETQYF.

The CDR3 DNA reads TGCGCCAGCAGCTTGCTGCAGCGGGCCGCCTACGAGCAGTACTTC. Its translation is CASSLLQRAAYEQYF. The chain has TRBV5-1 and TRBJ2-7; TRBD2 is a possible D gene (6 bases). The germline V gene encodes CDR1 SGHRS and CDR2 YFSETQ. CDR3 size: 15 residues. The ends were cut back, 1 base at V and 2 bases at J, with 13 bases in the middle.

The rearrangement links TRBV9 to TRBJ2-7, with a weak D call TRBD2 (6 bases). Germline lookup yields CDR1 SGDLS and CDR2 YYNGEE. Trimming pared 3 bases from V and 2 bases from J, leaving 12 bases between. The CDR3 spans 14 residues. The CDR3 DNA reads TGTGCCAGCAGCGGGAGGGACTTAGCCTACGAGCAGTACTTC. Amino acids: CASSGRDLAYEQYF.

This sequence joins TRBV6-6 and TRBJ2-7, with 8 nucleotides matching TRBD2. The CDR3 length is 16 residues. Germline loops: CDR1 MNHNY, CDR2 SVGAGI (reference sequence). V was pared by 6 bases and J by 0 bases, with 10 bases of the junction left unmatched. The CDR3 loop is CASRPRGSGASYEQYF. In nucleotides, the CDR3 is TGTGCCAGCAGACCTCGGGGTAGCGGGGCCTCCTACGAGCAGTACTTC.

This clone was detected only a few times. The chain joins TRBV6-5 to TRBJ2-3; D is uncertain. In germline, CDR1 is MNHEY, CDR2 SVGAGI. The V end was cut by 5 bases, the J end by 3 bases, with 9 bases between. The CDR3 covers 13 residues. The CDR3 sequence: CASSPARTDTQYF. The CDR3 nucleotides are TGTGCCAGCAGTCCCGCCAGAACAGATACGCAGTATTTT.

The J gene is TRBJ2-7, the V gene TRBV7-9; TRBD1 matches 7 bases. V lost 4 bases and J lost 2; bases outside the gene matches: 8. CDR1 is SEHNR, CDR2 FQNEAQ, per germline (reference sequence). This CDR3 is 15 amino acids long. The DNA for the CDR3 is TGTGCCAGCAGCTCCCGGACAGGTACCACCTACGAGCAGTACTTC. Residues: CASSSRTGTTYEQYF.

The V gene is TRBV10-3, the J gene TRBJ1-2; D gene ambiguous. Looked up from germline, CDR1 is ENHRY and CDR2 is SYGVKD. This CDR3 region has 12 residues. Trimming took 6 bases from V and 4 from J, leaving 9 bases between them. The DNA for the CDR3 is TGTGCCATCAGGGACCTGTTCTATGGCTACACCTTC. It is translated as CAIRDLFYGYTF.

The chain links TRBV27 to TRBJ1-2; D not certain. The CDR3 contains 13 residues. From germline, CDR1 is MNHEY and CDR2 SMNVEV (reference sequence). The ends were cut back, 0 bases at V and 3 bases at J, with 5 bases in the middle. The CDR3 here is CASSLSGDYGYTF. CDR3 in DNA: TGTGCCAGCAGTTTATCTGGGGACTATGGCTACACCTTC.

This clone was seen a handful of times. V and J are TRBV13 and TRBJ1-1; no firm D call. Germline V gene sequence: CDR1 PRHDT, CDR2 FYEKMQ (reference sequence). The CDR3 is made up of 15 amino acids. V dropped 5 bases and J dropped 1 base, with 14 bases sitting between them. The CDR3 sequence: CASSPGRLSNTEAFF. The CDR3 region has the DNA TGTGCCAGCAGCCCCGGGCGCCTCTCGAACACTGAAGCTTTCTTT.

The rearrangement joins TRBV28 to TRBJ1-2; D is perhaps TRBD1 (5 bases). The CDR3 extends over 14 amino acids. The V end was cut by 1 base, the J end by 8 bases, with 14 bases between. Germline CDR1 MDHEN, CDR2 SYDVKM. The DNA for the CDR3 is TGTGCCAGCAGTTTATTGGTACAGGTGGAAGGCTACACCTTC. It is translated as CASSLLVQVEGYTF.

The V gene is TRBV29-1, the J gene TRBJ2-7; D remains unclear. CDR3 length equals 12 residues. Trimming shortened V by 3 bases and J by 2 bases, and 8 bases separated the two germline ends. The germline V gene has CDR1 SQVTM and CDR2 ANQGSEA. The CDR3 protein is CSVDAGAYEQYF. The DNA for the CDR3 is TGCAGCGTTGATGCAGGAGCCTACGAGCAGTACTTC.

The chain has TRBV5-4 and TRBJ2-5; D is ambiguous. Germline V gene data show CDR1 as SGHNT and CDR2 as YYREEE (reference sequence). V lost 4 bases to trimming and J lost 5 bases, with 12 bases between them. This CDR3 has 13 residues. CDR3 residues: CASSRSGSETQYF. The DNA for the CDR3 is TGTGCCAGCAGCCGGTCAGGCAGTGAGACCCAGTACTTC.

DNA of the CDR3: TGTGCCAGCAGTGAAGGACTAGCGGGCGCCTCTGTCGATACGCAGTATTTT. Its translation: CASSEGLAGASVDTQYF. The chain has TRBV2 and TRBJ2-3; 10 bases map to TRBD2. Germline-derived CDR1 and CDR2 are SNHLY and FYNNEI. The J segment lost 6 bases and the V segment lost 1 base, leaving 10 bases of the junction unmatched. This CDR3 has 17 amino acids. The full variable domain, rest sourced from reference TRBV2 and TRBJ2-3, is EPEVTQTPSHQVTQMGQEVILRCVPISNHLYFYWYRQILGQKVEFLVSFYNNEISEKSEIFDDQFSVERPDGSNFTLKIRSTKLEDSAMYFCASSEGLAGASVDTQYFGPGTRLTVL.

This clone occurred once. The V and J genes are TRBV5-4 and TRBJ1-2, with a weak D call TRBD1 (5 bases). V lost 6 bases and J lost 1, with 13 bases in between. There are 14 residues in the CDR3. CDR1 SGHNT and CDR2 YYREEE come from the germline V gene (reference sequence). CDR3: CASTLQDINYGYTF. The CDR3 nucleotides read TGTGCCAGCACCCTACAGGATATTAACTATGGCTACACCTTC.

The chain is built from TRBV9 and TRBJ2-1; D is undetermined. In germline, CDR1 is SGDLS, CDR2 YYNGEE. This CDR3 region has 12 residues. Between the trimmed V and J ends, which lost 7 bases and 5 bases, there was a span of 10 bases. The CDR3 DNA reads TGTGCCAGCTCCCCCCCCCACAATGAGCAGTTCTTC. This gives the protein CASSPPHNEQFF.

This chain links TRBV10-3 with TRBJ2-2; D may be TRBD2 (5 bases). Germline V gene lookup returns CDR1 ENHRY and CDR2 SYGVKD. Trimming took off 8 bases at V and 5 bases at J, with 18 bases between the two ends. The CDR3 spans 15 residues. In nucleotides, the CDR3 is TGTGCCATCGGCCGGCGGTCCAGAGGGACCGGGGAGCTGTTTTTT. Translated: CAIGRRSRGTGELFF.

The table lists this clone with a few counts. This rearrangement joins TRBV9 to TRBJ2-2; D is unresolved. The CDR3 loop spans 13 amino acids. CDR1 is SGDLS, CDR2 YYNGEE, per germline. Between the trimmed V and J ends, which lost 0 bases and 6 bases, there was a span of 6 bases. DNA of the CDR3: TGTGCCAGCAGCGTAGCCCGTTCCGGGGAGCTGTTTTTT. Protein sequence: CASSVARSGELFF.

The table lists this clone with a count of one. The chain links TRBV10-3 to TRBJ1-5; 7 nucleotides match TRBD1. This CDR3 comprises 16 residues. CDR1 and CDR2 (germline): ENHRY, SYGVKD. V lost 9 bases and J lost 0; bases outside the gene matches: 11. Written as DNA, the CDR3 is TGTGCCATAGCGCAGGGGGTAGGCGATAGCAATCAGCCCCAGCATTTT. Amino acids: CAIAQGVGDSNQPQHF.

The rearrangement joins TRBV9 to TRBJ2-3, with 8 bases that match TRBD1. CDR1 is SGDLS, CDR2 YYNGEE, per germline. The CDR3 runs to 16 residues. V shed 4 bases, J shed 2 bases, and the junction held 9 bases outside the gene matches. This chain's CDR3 is CASSPTVGQDTDTQYF. In nucleotides, the CDR3 is TGTGCCAGCAGCCCAACAGTGGGACAGGACACAGATACGCAGTATTTT.

This sequence joins TRBV18 and TRBJ1-1; perhaps TRBD1 as D (5 bases). V shed 3 bases and J shed 4 bases, with 12 bases lying between them. The CDR3 is made up of 14 amino acids. CDR1 and CDR2 from the germline V gene are KGHSH and LQKENI. The CDR3 DNA reads as TGTGCCAGCTCACCCGGGGGGTCAGGCACTGAAGCTTTCTTT. Amino acid sequence: CASSPGGSGTEAFF.

This chain links TRBV18 with TRBJ2-3, with D tentatively TRBD1 or TRBD2 (5 bases each). Germline V gene lookup returns CDR1 KGHSH and CDR2 LQKENI. Trimming left V 3 bases short and J 4 bases short, with 11 bases between. The CDR3 length is 14 residues. As DNA, the CDR3 is TGTGCCAGCTCACCGGGGCCCGGGGCAGATACGCAGTATTTT. This gives the protein CASSPGPGADTQYF. The full variable domain, rest sourced from reference TRBV18 and TRBJ2-3, is NAGVMQNPRHLVRRRGQEARLRCSPMKGHSHVYWYRQLPEEGLKFMVYLQKENIIDESGMPKERFSAEFPKEGPSILRIQQVVRGDSAAYFCASSPGPGADTQYFGPGTRLTVL.

The J gene is TRBJ2-1, the V gene TRBV13; tentative D call: TRBD1 (6 bases). The CDR3 contains 15 residues. CDR1 is PRHDT and CDR2 is FYEKMQ in the germline V gene (reference sequence). Trimming took off 5 bases at V and 2 bases at J, with 13 bases between the two ends. CDR3 residues: CASSGDRRTYNEQFF. The DNA for the CDR3 is TGTGCCAGCAGCGGCGACAGGAGAACCTACAATGAGCAGTTCTTC.

This chain joins TRBV4-3 and TRBJ1-2, with D unresolved. The CDR3 runs to 14 residues. Looked up from germline, CDR1 is LGHNA and CDR2 is YSLEER. The V end lost 0 bases, the J end lost 4 bases, and 9 bases lay between the germline ends. The CDR3 region is CASSQEEVGYGYTF. DNA of the CDR3: TGCGCCAGCAGCCAAGAGGAGGTGGGCTATGGCTACACCTTC.

The rearrangement uses TRBV25-1 and TRBJ1-2, with TRBD1 identical over 7 bases. The J segment lost 6 bases and the V segment lost 7 bases, leaving 8 bases of the junction unmatched. The germline V gene has CDR1 MGHDK and CDR2 SYGVNS. This CDR3 comprises 13 residues. This CDR3 reads CASTPTGTDGYTF. The CDR3 DNA follows: TGTGCCAGCACCCCGACAGGGACGGATGGCTACACCTTC.

This rearrangement joins TRBV28 to TRBJ1-4; D uncertain. The germline V gene has CDR1 MDHEN and CDR2 SYDVKM. Trimming removed 5 bases from V and 4 bases from J, with 5 bases in between. CDR3 length: 12 residues. The DNA for the CDR3 is TGTGCCAGCAGTCCGTTTAATGAAAAACTGTTTTTT. Amino acids: CASSPFNEKLFF.

The gene calls are TRBV29-1 and TRBJ2-1; D is undetermined. Germline V CDR1 and CDR2: SQVTM, ANQGSEA. The CDR3 contains 14 residues. V dropped 4 bases and J dropped 12 bases, with 22 bases sitting between them. CDR3 sequence: CSVGSSATYSLQFF. The CDR3 DNA sequence: TGCAGCGTTGGGTCGAGCGCCACTTATTCTTTGCAGTTCTTC.

The rearrangement uses TRBV7-2 and TRBJ1-2; 9 positions agree with TRBD1. The V and J ends lost 1 base and 6 bases, in that order; junction bases with no gene match: 3. The CDR3 has 14 amino acids. CDR1 is SGHTA, CDR2 FQGNSA, per germline. The CDR3 sequence: CASSLGDRVDGYTF. CDR3 in DNA: TGTGCCAGCAGCTTAGGGGACAGGGTCGATGGCTACACCTTC.